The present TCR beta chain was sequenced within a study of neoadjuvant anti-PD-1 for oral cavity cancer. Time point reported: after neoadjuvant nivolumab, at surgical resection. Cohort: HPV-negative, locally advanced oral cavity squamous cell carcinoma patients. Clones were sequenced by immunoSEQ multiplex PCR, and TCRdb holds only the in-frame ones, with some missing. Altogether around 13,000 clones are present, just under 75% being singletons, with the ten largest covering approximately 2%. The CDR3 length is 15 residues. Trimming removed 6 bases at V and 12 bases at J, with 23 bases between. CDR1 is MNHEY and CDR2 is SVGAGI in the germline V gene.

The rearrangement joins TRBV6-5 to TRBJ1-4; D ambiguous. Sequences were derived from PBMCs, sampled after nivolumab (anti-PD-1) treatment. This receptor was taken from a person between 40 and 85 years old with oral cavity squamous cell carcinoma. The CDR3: CASRLMTALATELFF. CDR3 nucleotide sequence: TGTGCCAGCAGGCTAATGACGGCCCTCGCAACGGAACTGTTTTTT.